This TCR beta chain emerged from a study of human thymus T cells. Per germline, CDR1 MNHEY and CDR2 SMNVEV (reference sequence). The CDR3 is 14 residues long. Deletions cut 6 bases from V and 0 bases from J, with 9 bases between. TCRdb keeps only in-frame clones here, not all; method: immunoSEQ multiplex PCR. The repertoire has some 57,000 clones, approximately 93% of them found once; the top ten carry under 7%. All donors were healthy Finnish infants who were undergoing corrective surgery to treat congenital heart defects. Only four of the eight donors provided an approximately 0.45-1 mL blood sample.

The specimen was blood. The receptor was isolated from a boy under two years old with a congenital heart defect but otherwise immunologically healthy. The rearrangement uses TRBV27 and TRBJ2-4, with D perhaps given as TRBD1 or TRBD2 (5 bases each). Here the CDR3 reads CASRGDLAKNIQYF. Written as DNA, the CDR3 is TGTGCCAGCAGAGGGGACCTAGCCAAAAACATTCAGTACTTC.